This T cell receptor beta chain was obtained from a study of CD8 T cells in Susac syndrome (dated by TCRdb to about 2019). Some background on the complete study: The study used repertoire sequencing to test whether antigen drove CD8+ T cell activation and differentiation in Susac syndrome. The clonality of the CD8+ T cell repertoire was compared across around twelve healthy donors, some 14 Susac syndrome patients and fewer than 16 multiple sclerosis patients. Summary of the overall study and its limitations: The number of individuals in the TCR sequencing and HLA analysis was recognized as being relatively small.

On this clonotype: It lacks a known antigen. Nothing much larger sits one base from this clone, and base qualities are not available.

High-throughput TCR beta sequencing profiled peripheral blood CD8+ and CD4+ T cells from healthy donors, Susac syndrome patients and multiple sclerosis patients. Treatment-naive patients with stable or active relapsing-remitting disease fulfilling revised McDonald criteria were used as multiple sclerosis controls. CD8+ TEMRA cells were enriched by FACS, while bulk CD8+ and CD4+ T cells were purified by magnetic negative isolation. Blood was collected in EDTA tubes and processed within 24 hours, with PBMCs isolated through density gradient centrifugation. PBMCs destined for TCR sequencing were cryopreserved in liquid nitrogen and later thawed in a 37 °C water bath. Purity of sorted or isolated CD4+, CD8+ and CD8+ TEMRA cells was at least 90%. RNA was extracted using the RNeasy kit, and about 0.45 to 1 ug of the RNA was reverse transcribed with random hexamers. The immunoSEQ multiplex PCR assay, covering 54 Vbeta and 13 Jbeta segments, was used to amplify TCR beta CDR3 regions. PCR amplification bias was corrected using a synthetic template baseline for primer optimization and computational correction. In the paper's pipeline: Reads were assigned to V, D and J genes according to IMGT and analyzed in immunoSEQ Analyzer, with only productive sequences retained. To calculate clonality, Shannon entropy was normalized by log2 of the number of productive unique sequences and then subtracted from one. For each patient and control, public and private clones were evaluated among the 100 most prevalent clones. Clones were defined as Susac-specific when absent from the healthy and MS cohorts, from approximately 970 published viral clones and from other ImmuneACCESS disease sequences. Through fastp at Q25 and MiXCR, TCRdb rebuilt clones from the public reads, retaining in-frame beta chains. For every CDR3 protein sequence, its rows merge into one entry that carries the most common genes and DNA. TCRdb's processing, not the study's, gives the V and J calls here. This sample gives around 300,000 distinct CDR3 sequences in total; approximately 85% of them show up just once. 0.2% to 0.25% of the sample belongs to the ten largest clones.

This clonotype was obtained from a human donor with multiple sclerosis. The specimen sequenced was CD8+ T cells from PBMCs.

In nucleotides, the sequence is TGTGCCAGCAGTGCGGGGACAGGGGGGGACGAGCAGTACTTC. Its protein is CASSAGTGGDEQYF. The chain couples TRBV27 to TRBJ2-7; TRBD1 aligns with 11 central bases. The CDR3 holds 14 amino acids from the cysteine to the phenylalanine. Left in the record is the CDR3 DNA by itself, 42 bases read in frame from the first base. V and J are trimmed by 5 bases and 5 bases, and the gene matches miss 5 bases of the junction. Reading the germline V gene (reference sequence) gives CDR1 MNHEY and CDR2 SMNVEV.